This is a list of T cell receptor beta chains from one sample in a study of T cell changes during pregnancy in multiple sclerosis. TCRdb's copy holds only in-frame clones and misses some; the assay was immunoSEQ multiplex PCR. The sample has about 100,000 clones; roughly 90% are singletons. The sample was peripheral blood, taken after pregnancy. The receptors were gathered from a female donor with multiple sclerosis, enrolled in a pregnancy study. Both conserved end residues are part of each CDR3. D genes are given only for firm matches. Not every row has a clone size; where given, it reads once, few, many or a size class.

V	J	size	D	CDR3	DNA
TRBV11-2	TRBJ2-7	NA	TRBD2	CASSAIAGPHEQYF	TGTGCCAGCAGCGCGATAGCGGGGCCCCACGAGCAGTACTTC
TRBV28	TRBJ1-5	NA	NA	CASSTSPRGGGTQHF	TGTGCCAGCAGCACCTCGCCGAGGGGAGGAGGGACCCAGCATTTT
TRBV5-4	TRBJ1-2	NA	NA	CASSRTDNYGYTF	TGTGCCAGCAGCAGGACAGATAACTATGGCTACACCTTC
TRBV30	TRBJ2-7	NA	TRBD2	CAWERTSGMSVEQYF	TGTGCCTGGGAACGGACTAGCGGGATGAGTGTCGAGCAGTACTTC
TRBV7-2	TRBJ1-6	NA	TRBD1	CASSLVGGGSSYNSPLHF	TGTGCCAGCAGCTTAGTAGGGGGCGGTAGCTCCTATAATTCACCCCTCCACTTT
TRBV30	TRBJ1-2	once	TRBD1	CAWSATGTVYGYTF	TGTGCCTGGAGCGCGACCGGGACAGTCTATGGCTACACCTTC
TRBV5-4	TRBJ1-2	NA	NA	CASSLSGLDYGYTF	TGTGCCAGCAGCTTGTCGGGTTTGGACTATGGCTACACCTTC
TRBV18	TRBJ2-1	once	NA	CASSPRLDFNNEQFF	TGTGCCAGCTCACCGCGACTAGATTTTAACAATGAGCAGTTCTTC
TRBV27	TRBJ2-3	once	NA	CATHSTDTQYF	TGTGCCACTCACTCCACAGATACGCAGTATTTT
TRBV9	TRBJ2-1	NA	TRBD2	CASSVVAGGSSYNEQFF	TGTGCCAGCAGCGTAGTCGCGGGGGGGAGCTCCTACAATGAGCAGTTCTTC
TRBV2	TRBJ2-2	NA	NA	CASLIGQGPGELFF	TGTGCCAGTCTGATTGGGCAGGGTCCCGGGGAGCTGTTTTTT
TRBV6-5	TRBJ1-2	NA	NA	CASSKISTNYGYTF	TGTGCCAGCAGTAAAATATCTACGAACTATGGCTACACCTTC
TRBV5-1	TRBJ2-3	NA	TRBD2	CASSGRGVAGGNTQYF	TGCGCCAGCAGCGGCCGGGGGGTAGCGGGGGGAAATACGCAGTATTTT
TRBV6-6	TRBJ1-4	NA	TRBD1	CASRLGTAATNEKLFF	TGTGCCAGCAGACTTGGGACAGCCGCAACTAATGAAAAACTGTTTTTT
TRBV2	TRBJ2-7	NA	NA	CASSERGYEQYF	TGTGCCAGCAGTGAACGGGGCTACGAGCAGTACTTC
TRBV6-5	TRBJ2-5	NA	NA	CASSSLKRFQETQYF	TGTGCCAGCAGTTCCCTCAAGCGGTTCCAAGAGACCCAGTACTTC
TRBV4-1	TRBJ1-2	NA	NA	CASSQESNRAGGYTF	TGCGCCAGCAGCCAAGAGTCGAACAGGGCCGGTGGCTACACCTTC
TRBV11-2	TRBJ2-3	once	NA	CASSLVPVGDTQYF	TGTGCCAGCAGCTTAGTTCCGGTCGGAGATACGCAGTATTTT
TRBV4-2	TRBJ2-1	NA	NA	CASSQGDSTGWNEQFF	TGTGCCAGCAGCCAAGGGGACTCGACGGGGTGGAATGAGCAGTTCTTC
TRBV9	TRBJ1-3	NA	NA	CASSVEQSSISGNTIYF	TGTGCCAGCAGCGTAGAACAGAGTAGTATCTCTGGAAACACCATATATTTT
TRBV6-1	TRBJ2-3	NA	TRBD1	CASRDRDRGTDTQYF	TGTGCCAGCAGAGACCGGGACAGGGGTACAGATACGCAGTATTTT
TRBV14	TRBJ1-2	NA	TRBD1	CASSQSRGSRSYGYTF	TGTGCCAGCAGCCAAAGCAGGGGGAGTAGAAGCTATGGCTACACCTTC
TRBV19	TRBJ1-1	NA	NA	CASLPLRGTEAFF	TGTGCCTCATTGCCCCTCCGGGGCACTGAAGCTTTCTTT
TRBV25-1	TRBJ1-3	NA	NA	CASTQSGGRNTIYF	TGTGCCAGCACCCAAAGCGGGGGTAGAAACACCATATATTTT
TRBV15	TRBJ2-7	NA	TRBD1	CATSSARGQGKDEQYF	TGTGCCACCAGCAGCGCCCGGGGACAGGGGAAGGACGAGCAGTACTTC
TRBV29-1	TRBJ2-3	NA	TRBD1	CSVGGQGGDTQYF	TGCAGCGTGGGGGGACAGGGAGGAGATACGCAGTATTTT
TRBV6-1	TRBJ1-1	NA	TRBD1	CASSSRKGAPEAFF	TGTGCCAGCAGTTCACGGAAGGGGGCCCCGGAAGCTTTCTTT
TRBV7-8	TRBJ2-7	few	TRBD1	CASSLDRGSYEQYF	TGTGCCAGCAGCTTAGACAGGGGGTCCTACGAGCAGTACTTC
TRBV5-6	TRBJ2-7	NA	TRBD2	CASSLGGGSLREQYF	TGTGCCAGCAGCTTGGGAGGCGGGAGCCTCCGCGAGCAGTACTTC
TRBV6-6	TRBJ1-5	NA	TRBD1	CASSLGQGAGNQPQHF	TGTGCCAGCAGTCTCGGACAGGGGGCGGGCAATCAGCCCCAGCATTTT
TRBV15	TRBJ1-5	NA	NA	CATSGRGTQPQHF	TGTGCCACCAGTGGACGGGGAACTCAGCCCCAGCATTTT
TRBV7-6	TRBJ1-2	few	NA	CASSLTQSSNYGYTF	TGTGCCAGCAGCTTAACGCAGTCTTCTAACTATGGCTACACCTTC